The next 29 T cell receptor beta chains were all read from a single sample in a study of cytotoxic CD8 clonotypes in ibrutinib-treated CLL. Sequenced by immunoSEQ multiplex PCR; TCRdb stores in-frame clones only, minus some. Here the sample spans fewer than 300,000 clones, around 77% being singletons. Sequences were derived from PBMCs, sampled at disease progression, from a patient treated with ibrutinib. Receptors originate from a human donor with chronic lymphocytic leukemia.

V gene TRBV4-1 combines with J gene TRBJ2-7, with D possibly being TRBD2 (5 bases). The CDR3 has 16 amino acids. Germline V lookup: CDR1 MGHRA, CDR2 YSYEKL. Trimming stripped 1 base from V and 7 bases from J, with 20 bases between. CDR3: CASSQVLQKIEGEQYF. The CDR3 DNA sequence: TGCGCCAGCAGCCAAGTCCTCCAAAAGATTGAGGGAGAGCAGTACTTC.

The chain joins TRBV27 to TRBJ2-1, with 9 bases matching TRBD2. Trimming took 6 bases from V and 1 from J; bases not matched to a gene: 10. The germline gives CDR1 MNHEY, CDR2 SMNVEV (reference sequence). CDR3 length: 17 residues. The chain's CDR3 is CASSLWGGRGSYNEQFF. The CDR3 DNA follows: TGTGCCAGCAGCCTCTGGGGCGGGAGGGGATCCTACAATGAGCAGTTCTTC.

This clone was found a few times. This rearrangement joins TRBV5-8 to TRBJ2-1; D is possibly TRBD1 (5 bases). Germline CDR1 and CDR2: SGHTS and YDEGEE. The CDR3 runs to 14 residues. V was trimmed by 7 bases and J by 3 bases, leaving 14 bases between them. Here the CDR3 reads CASGTGFGYNEQFF. In nucleotides, the CDR3 is TGTGCCAGCGGTACAGGTTTTGGCTACAATGAGCAGTTCTTC.

V usage is TRBV19 and J usage is TRBJ2-3; the D is unclear. This CDR3 is built from 15 residues. Germline CDR1 reads LNHDA; CDR2 reads SQIVND (reference sequence). Trimming removed 1 base at V and 0 bases at J, with 8 bases between. CDR3 amino acids: CASSIGPLSTDTQYF. In nucleotides, the CDR3 is TGTGCCAGTAGTATAGGCCCGCTTAGCACAGATACGCAGTATTTT. Variable domain in full (rest from reference TRBV19 and TRBJ2-3): DGGITQSPKYLFRKEGQNVTLSCEQNLNHDAMYWYRQDPGQGLRLIYYSQIVNDFQKGDIAEGYSVSREKKESFPLTVTSAQKNPTAFYLCASSIGPLSTDTQYFGPGTRLTVL.

For the CDR3, the DNA is TGTGCCAGCAGCCGAATAGGGAACACTGAAGCTTTCTTT. This translates into CASSRIGNTEAFF. The chain joins TRBV25-1 to TRBJ1-1; no clear D. Germline loops: CDR1 MGHDK, CDR2 SYGVNS. V was cut by 6 bases and J by 1 base, with 9 bases left in between. The CDR3 is 13 residues long. The full variable domain, its missing parts supplied by reference TRBV25-1 and TRBJ1-1, is EADIYQTPRYLVIGTGKKITLECSQTMGHDKMYWYQQDPGMELHLIHYSYGVNSTEKGDLSSESTVSRIRTEHFPLTLESARPSHTSQYLCASSRIGNTEAFFGQGTRLTVV.

The CDR3 is CASSTEAGPDNEQFF. In DNA, the CDR3 is TGTGCCAGCAGCACTGAAGCGGGCCCAGACAATGAGCAGTTCTTC. The genes are TRBV7-6 and TRBJ2-1; possibly TRBD2 for D (6 bases). CDR1 SGHVS and CDR2 FNYEAQ come from the germline V gene. The CDR3 is 15 residues long. Trimming cost V 5 bases and J 5 bases, with 16 bases left between them.

The chain carries TRBV6-6 and TRBJ2-1; 10 bases fit TRBD2. This CDR3 spans 16 amino acids. CDR1 and CDR2 from the germline V gene are MNHNY and SVGAGI (reference sequence). V was pared by 5 bases and J by 6 bases, with 10 bases of the junction left unmatched. The DNA of the CDR3 is TGTGCCAGCAGTCACACGGAGCGGGGGGGCCCCAATGAGCAGTTCTTC. Its translation is CASSHTERGGPNEQFF.

There are a few counts of this clone. V usage is TRBV27 and J usage is TRBJ2-7, with D perhaps assigned TRBD1 or TRBD2 (5 bases each). The V gene lost 4 bases and the J gene lost 2 bases, with 18 bases spanning the gap. Germline CDR1 is MNHEY and CDR2 is SMNVEV (reference sequence). The CDR3 is made up of 16 amino acids. The CDR3 nucleotides are TGTGCCAGCAGTTCACGGCCGGGGCCCTCGCCCTACGAGCAGTACTTC. Translation: CASSSRPGPSPYEQYF.

A few counts support this clone. The gene calls are TRBV29-1 and TRBJ1-1, with D unclear. Germline V gene lookup returns CDR1 SQVTM and CDR2 ANQGSEA. The CDR3 contains 10 residues. The V gene lost 6 bases and the J gene lost 2 bases, with 4 bases spanning the gap. The DNA of the CDR3 is TGCAGCGTCGAAAACACTGAAGCTTTCTTT. Protein: CSVENTEAFF.

The chain couples TRBV7-9 to TRBJ2-7; D may match TRBD1 or TRBD2 (5 bases each). The CDR3 is made up of 15 amino acids. Trimming took 1 base from V and 9 from J, leaving 19 bases between them. Germline loops: CDR1 SEHNR, CDR2 FQNEAQ (reference sequence). The CDR3 sequence is CASSLGGHGAQGQYF. The CDR3 DNA follows: TGTGCCAGCAGCTTAGGCGGACACGGGGCCCAGGGGCAGTACTTC.

The V call is TRBV5-4, the J call TRBJ2-5; D remains unclear. The germline V and J ends were trimmed by 0 bases and 5 bases, with 11 bases remaining between them. There are 14 residues in the CDR3. Germline values: CDR1 SGHNT, CDR2 YYREEE (reference sequence). The CDR3 protein is CASSLDGRSETQYF. In DNA, the CDR3 is TGTGCCAGCAGCTTGGATGGCAGATCCGAGACCCAGTACTTC.

The chain couples TRBV18 to TRBJ1-1, with a tentative D call TRBD1 (5 bases). This CDR3 spans 15 amino acids. V was cut by 3 bases and J by 1 base, with 12 bases left in between. CDR1 and CDR2 (germline): KGHSH, LQKENI. The CDR3 spells CASSPPRGGNTEAFF. The CDR3 DNA follows: TGTGCCAGCTCACCCCCGAGGGGAGGGAACACTGAAGCTTTCTTT.

The gene calls are TRBV6-1 and TRBJ1-2; no clear D gene. The CDR3 is 13 residues long. Germline V gives CDR1 MNHNS, CDR2 SASEGT. V was trimmed by 3 bases and J by 1 base, leaving 6 bases between them. The CDR3 nucleotides are TGTGCCAGCAGTGACACAGATAACTATGGCTACACCTTC. Translating gives CASSDTDNYGYTF.

In its sample, this clone was seen a few times. V and J are TRBV29-1 and TRBJ1-2, with D maybe TRBD1 (6 bases). The V gene lost 3 bases and the J gene lost 5 bases, with 13 bases spanning the gap. The CDR3 spans 13 residues. Germline lookup yields CDR1 SQVTM and CDR2 ANQGSEA. In nucleotides, the CDR3 is TGCAGCGTTGAGTCAGGGGCGCAGTATGGCTACACCTTC. This translates into CSVESGAQYGYTF.

The chain is built from TRBV27 and TRBJ1-6; D is ambiguous. This CDR3 has 13 residues. Looked up from germline, CDR1 is MNHEY and CDR2 is SMNVEV (reference sequence). V was clipped by 3 bases and J by 7 bases, with 7 bases between them. The CDR3 DNA sequence: TGTGCCAGCAGTTTTTATCCGAATTCACCCCTCCACTTT. Protein product: CASSFYPNSPLHF.

J is TRBJ2-1 and V is TRBV6-5; TRBD2 aligns across 7 bases. With V trimmed by 0 bases and J by 5 bases, 7 bases remained unmatched. This CDR3 is built from 16 residues. CDR1 MNHEY and CDR2 SVGAGI come from the germline V gene. Here the CDR3 DNA reads TGTGCCAGCAGTTACTCGAGGTCTAGCGGCCACAATGAGCAGTTCTTC. Translating gives CASSYSRSSGHNEQFF.

This sequence joins TRBV7-8 and TRBJ1-1, with D perhaps matching TRBD1 (6 bases). V shed 5 bases and J shed 6 bases, with 19 bases lying between them. CDR1 and CDR2 (germline): SGHVS, FQNEAQ. The CDR3 sequence is 15 residues long. The CDR3 DNA reads TGTGCCAGCAGCACGACGACAGGTTATGTGGCTGAAGCTTTCTTT. Translation: CASSTTTGYVAEAFF.

The chain has TRBV5-1 and TRBJ1-4, with D unclear. Trimming cost V 0 bases and J 5 bases, with 8 bases left between them. CDR3 length equals 14 residues. Germline loops: CDR1 SGHRS, CDR2 YFSETQ. DNA for the CDR3: TGCGCCAGCAGCTTGGGGCAGCGAAATGAAAAACTGTTTTTT. Translated, it gives CASSLGQRNEKLFF.

V is TRBV18 and J is TRBJ2-2; tentatively, D is TRBD1 or TRBD2 (5 bases each). Trimming stripped 0 bases from V and 7 bases from J, with 12 bases between. The germline V gene encodes CDR1 KGHSH and CDR2 LQKENI. The CDR3 totals 15 residues. The CDR3 reads CASSPPRGGYGELFF. The CDR3 nucleotides are TGTGCCAGCTCACCACCGAGGGGCGGTTACGGGGAGCTGTTTTTT.

The V gene is TRBV7-3, the J gene TRBJ1-2, with 7 bases fitting TRBD1. In germline, CDR1 is SGHTA, CDR2 FQGTGA. The CDR3 totals 14 residues. The junction had 6 bases not matched to a gene; V was cut back by 4 bases and J by 4 bases. The CDR3 is CASSSDRVAYGYTF. In nucleotides, the CDR3 is TGTGCCAGCAGCTCAGACAGGGTGGCCTATGGCTACACCTTC. Supplemented by reference TRBV7-3 and TRBJ1-2, the full variable domain reads GAGVSQTPSNKVTEKGKYVELRCDPISGHTALYWYRQSLGQGPEFLIYFQGTGAADDSGLPNDRFFAVRPEGSVSTLKIQRTERGDSAVYLCASSSDRVAYGYTFGSGTRLTVV.

V and J are TRBV19 and TRBJ1-3, with D maybe TRBD1 (5 bases). The length of the CDR3 is 15 residues. Between the trimmed V and J ends, which lost 2 bases and 1 base, there was a span of 9 bases. Germline loops: CDR1 LNHDA, CDR2 SQIVND (reference sequence). CDR3 loop: CASSISRQSGNTIYF. CDR3 DNA: TGTGCCAGTAGTATATCTCGACAGTCTGGAAACACCATATATTTT.

The chain uses TRBV13 and TRBJ1-3; D is possibly TRBD1 (6 bases). CDR3 length equals 13 residues. CDR1 PRHDT and CDR2 FYEKMQ come from the germline V gene (reference sequence). Trimming pared 5 bases from V and 4 bases from J, leaving 9 bases between. The CDR3, as DNA: TGTGCCAGCAGCCTCGGACAGGGAAACACCATATATTTT. Protein sequence: CASSLGQGNTIYF.

Note on this clone: Additional DNA sequences in this sample encode the identical CDR3. V gene TRBV19 combines with J gene TRBJ1-1; TRBD1 is a possible D gene (6 bases). This CDR3 comprises 13 residues. CDR1 is LNHDA, CDR2 SQIVND, per germline (reference sequence). Trimming left V 1 base short and J 4 bases short, with 7 bases between. CDR3 sequence reads: CASSIGRGTEAFF. In DNA, the CDR3 is TGTGCCAGTAGTATAGGCAGGGGCACTGAAGCTTTCTTT.

This chain uses TRBV27 with TRBJ1-5, with a weak D call TRBD1 (5 bases). This CDR3 spans 14 amino acids. Trimming left V 6 bases short and J 6 bases short, with 15 bases between. Germline V gene sequence: CDR1 MNHEY, CDR2 SMNVEV (reference sequence). CDR3 in amino acids: CASRPFQGGQPQHF. The CDR3 DNA reads as TGTGCCAGCAGACCTTTCCAGGGAGGTCAGCCCCAGCATTTT.

This clone was seen a single time. The chain carries TRBV5-1 and TRBJ2-7; D remains ambiguous. Trimming took off 1 base at V and 4 bases at J, with 9 bases between the two ends. The CDR3 runs to 13 residues. The germline V gene encodes CDR1 SGHRS and CDR2 YFSETQ. CDR3 DNA sequence: TGCGCCAGCAGCTTGAACTCAGGTTACGAGCAGTACTTC. The encoded protein is CASSLNSGYEQYF. Together with reference TRBV5-1 and TRBJ2-7, the CDR3 gives the full variable domain: KAGVTQTPRYLIKTRGQQVTLSCSPISGHRSVSWYQQTPGQGLQFLFEYFSETQRNKGNFPGRFSGRQFSNSRSEMNVSTLELGDSALYLCASSLNSGYEQYFGPGTRLTVT.

The V gene is TRBV19, the J gene TRBJ1-5; D perhaps matches TRBD1 (5 bases). Looked up from germline, CDR1 is LNHDA and CDR2 is SQIVND (reference sequence). This CDR3 is 14 amino acids long. V shed 2 bases and J shed 4 bases, with 9 bases lying between them. This CDR3 is CASSIPGENQPQHF. The CDR3 coding sequence is TGTGCCAGTAGTATACCGGGGGAGAATCAGCCCCAGCATTTT.

The chain carries TRBV9 and TRBJ2-3, with D tentatively TRBD2 (7 bases). The germline V and J ends were trimmed by 3 bases and 2 bases, with 13 bases remaining between them. The germline CDR1 and CDR2 sequences are SGDLS and YYNGEE. The CDR3 is 15 amino acids. The CDR3, as DNA: TGTGCCAGCAGCGCCGGGGGGCTCAACACAGATACGCAGTATTTT. It yields the protein CASSAGGLNTDTQYF.

The chain joins TRBV5-1 to TRBJ2-6, with a tentative D call TRBD2 (5 bases). Germline values: CDR1 SGHRS, CDR2 YFSETQ. This CDR3 spans 18 amino acids. V lost 0 bases and J lost 0, with 13 bases in between. CDR3 sequence: CASSLVFGGLSGANVLTF. CDR3 nucleotides: TGCGCCAGCAGCTTGGTTTTCGGCGGACTCTCTGGGGCCAACGTCCTGACTTTC.

The rearrangement joins TRBV11-2 to TRBJ1-6; D not resolved. Germline CDR1 is SGHAT and CDR2 is FQNNGV. This CDR3 region has 14 residues. The germline V and J ends were trimmed by 3 bases and 9 bases, with 12 bases remaining between them. As DNA, the CDR3 is TGTGCCAGCAGCTTTGCGCCAGGAGGTTCACCCCTCCACTTT. Translation: CASSFAPGGSPLHF.